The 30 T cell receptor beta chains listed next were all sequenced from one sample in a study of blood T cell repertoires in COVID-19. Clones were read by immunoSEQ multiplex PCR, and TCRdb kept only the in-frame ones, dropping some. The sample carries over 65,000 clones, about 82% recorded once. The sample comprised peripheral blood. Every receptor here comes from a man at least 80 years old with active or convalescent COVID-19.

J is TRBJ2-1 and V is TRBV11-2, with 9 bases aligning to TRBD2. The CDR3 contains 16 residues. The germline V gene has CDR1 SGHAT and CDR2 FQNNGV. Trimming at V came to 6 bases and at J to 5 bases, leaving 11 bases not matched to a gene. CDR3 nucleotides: TGTGCCAGCAGAAAAAGGGCGGGAGGGCCCCACAATGAGCAGTTCTTC. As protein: CASRKRAGGPHNEQFF. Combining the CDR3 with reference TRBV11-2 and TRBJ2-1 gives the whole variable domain EAGVAQSPRYKIIEKRQSVAFWCNPISGHATLYWYQQILGQGPKLLIQFQNNGVVDDSQLPKDRFSAERLKGVDSTLKIQPAKLEDSAVYLCASRKRAGGPHNEQFFGPGTRLTVL.

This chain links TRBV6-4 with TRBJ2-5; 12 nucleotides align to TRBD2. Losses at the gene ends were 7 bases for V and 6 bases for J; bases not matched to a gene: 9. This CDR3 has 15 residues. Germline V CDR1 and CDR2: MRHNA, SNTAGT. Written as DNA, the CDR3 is TGTGCCAGCAAACGACTAGCGGGAGTCGGGAAGACCCAGTACTTC. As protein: CASKRLAGVGKTQYF.

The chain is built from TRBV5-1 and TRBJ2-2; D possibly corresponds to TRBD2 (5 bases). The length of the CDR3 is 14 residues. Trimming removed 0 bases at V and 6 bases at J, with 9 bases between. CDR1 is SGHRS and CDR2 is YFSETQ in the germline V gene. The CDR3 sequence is CASSLERRAGELFF. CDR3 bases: TGCGCCAGCAGCTTGGAGCGGCGTGCCGGGGAGCTGTTTTTT.

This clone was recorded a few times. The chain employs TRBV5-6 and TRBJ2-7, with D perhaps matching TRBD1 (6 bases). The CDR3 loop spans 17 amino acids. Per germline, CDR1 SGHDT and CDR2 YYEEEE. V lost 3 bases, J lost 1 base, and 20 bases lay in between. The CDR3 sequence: CASSSPFAGAGSYEQYV. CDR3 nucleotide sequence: TGTGCCAGCAGCTCTCCTTTTGCAGGGGCCGGATCCTACGAGCAGTACGTC.

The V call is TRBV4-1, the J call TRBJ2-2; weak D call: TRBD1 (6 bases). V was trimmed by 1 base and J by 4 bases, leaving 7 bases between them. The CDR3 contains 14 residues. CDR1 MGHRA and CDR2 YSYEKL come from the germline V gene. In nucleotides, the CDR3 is TGCGCCAGCAGCCAAGGAGGGGGCACCGGGGAGCTGTTTTTT. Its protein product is CASSQGGGTGELFF.

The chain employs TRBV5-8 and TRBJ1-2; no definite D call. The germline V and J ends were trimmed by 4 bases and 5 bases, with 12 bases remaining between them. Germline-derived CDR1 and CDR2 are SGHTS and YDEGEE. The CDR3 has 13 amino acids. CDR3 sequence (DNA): TGTGCCAGCAGCCCTCCTATCATATATGGCTACACCTTC. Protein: CASSPPIIYGYTF.

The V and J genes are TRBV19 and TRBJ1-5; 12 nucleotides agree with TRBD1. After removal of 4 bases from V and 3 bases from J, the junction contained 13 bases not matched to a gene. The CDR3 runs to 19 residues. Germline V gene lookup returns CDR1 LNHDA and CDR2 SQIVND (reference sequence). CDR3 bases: TGTGCCAGTAGTACTCAAAAAGGGACAGGGGGCTATATCAATCAGCCCCAGCATTTT. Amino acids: CASSTQKGTGGYINQPQHF.

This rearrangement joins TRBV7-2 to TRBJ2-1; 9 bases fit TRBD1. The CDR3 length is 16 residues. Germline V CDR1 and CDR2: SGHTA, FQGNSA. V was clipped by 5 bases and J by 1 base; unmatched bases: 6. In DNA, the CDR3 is TGTGCCAGCAGCGCACAGGGGGCTGGGTCCTACAATGAGCAGTTCTTC. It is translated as CASSAQGAGSYNEQFF.

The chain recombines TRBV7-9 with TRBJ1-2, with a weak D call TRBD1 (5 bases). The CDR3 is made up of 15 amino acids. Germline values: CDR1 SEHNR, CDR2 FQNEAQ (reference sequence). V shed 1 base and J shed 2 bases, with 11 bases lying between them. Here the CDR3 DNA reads TGTGCCAGCAGCTTAGGGGGCGGGAAAAACTATGGCTACACCTTC. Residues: CASSLGGGKNYGYTF.

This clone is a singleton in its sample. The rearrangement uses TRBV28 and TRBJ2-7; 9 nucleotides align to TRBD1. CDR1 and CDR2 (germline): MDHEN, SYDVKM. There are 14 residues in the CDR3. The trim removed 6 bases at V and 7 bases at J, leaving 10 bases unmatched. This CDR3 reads CASRGTGNLYEQYV. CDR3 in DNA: TGTGCCAGCAGGGGGACAGGGAATTTGTATGAGCAGTACGTC.

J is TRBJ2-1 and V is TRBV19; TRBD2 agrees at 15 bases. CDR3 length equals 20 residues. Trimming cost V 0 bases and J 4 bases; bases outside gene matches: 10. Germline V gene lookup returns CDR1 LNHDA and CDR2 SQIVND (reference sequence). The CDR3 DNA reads TGTGCCAGTAGTATAGACGGGACTAGCGGGAGGTTCGGGCAATACAATGAGCAGTTCTTC. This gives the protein CASSIDGTSGRFGQYNEQFF.

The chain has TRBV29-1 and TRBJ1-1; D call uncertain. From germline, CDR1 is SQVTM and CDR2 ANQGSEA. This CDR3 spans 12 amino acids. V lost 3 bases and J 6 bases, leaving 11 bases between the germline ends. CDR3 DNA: TGCAGCGTTGAGCAAGCAAAGTCTGAAGCTTTCTTT. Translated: CSVEQAKSEAFF.

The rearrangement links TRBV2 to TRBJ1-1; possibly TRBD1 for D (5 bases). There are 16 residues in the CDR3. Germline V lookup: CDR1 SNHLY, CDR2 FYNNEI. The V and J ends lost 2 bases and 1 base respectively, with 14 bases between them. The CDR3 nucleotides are TGTGCCAGCAGTGAATCCAGGACCGACAGGAACACTGAAGCTTTCTTT. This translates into CASSESRTDRNTEAFF.

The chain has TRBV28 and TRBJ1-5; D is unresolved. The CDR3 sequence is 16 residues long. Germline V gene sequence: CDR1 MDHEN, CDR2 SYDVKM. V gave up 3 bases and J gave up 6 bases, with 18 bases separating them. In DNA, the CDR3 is TGTGCCAGCAGTTTCGCCTGGGCACCGTCTCGTCAGCCCCAGCATTTT. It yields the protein CASSFAWAPSRQPQHF.

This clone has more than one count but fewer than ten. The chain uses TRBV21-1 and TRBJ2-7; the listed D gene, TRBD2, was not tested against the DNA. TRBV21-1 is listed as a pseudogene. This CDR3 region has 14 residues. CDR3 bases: TGTGCCAGCAGCCCCACCCGGGGGACCCGCGAGCAGTACGTC. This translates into CASSPTRGTREQYV.

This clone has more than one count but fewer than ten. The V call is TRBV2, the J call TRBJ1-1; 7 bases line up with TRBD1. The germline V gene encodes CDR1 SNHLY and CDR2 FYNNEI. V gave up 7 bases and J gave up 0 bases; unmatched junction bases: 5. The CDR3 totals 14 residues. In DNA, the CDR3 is TGTGCCAGCAAACGACAGGGTTTGAACACTGAAGCTTTCTTT. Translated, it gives CASKRQGLNTEAFF.

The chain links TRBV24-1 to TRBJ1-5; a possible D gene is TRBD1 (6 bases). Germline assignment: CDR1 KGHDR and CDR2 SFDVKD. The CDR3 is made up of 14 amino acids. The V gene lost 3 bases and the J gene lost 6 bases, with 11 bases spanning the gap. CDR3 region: CATSDTGFSQPQHF. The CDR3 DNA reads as TGTGCCACCAGTGATACAGGGTTCAGTCAGCCCCAGCATTTT.

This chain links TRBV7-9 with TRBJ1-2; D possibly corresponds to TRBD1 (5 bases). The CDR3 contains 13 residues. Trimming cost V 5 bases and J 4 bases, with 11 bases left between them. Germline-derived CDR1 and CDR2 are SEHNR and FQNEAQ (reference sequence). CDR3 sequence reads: CASSQQVTYGYTF. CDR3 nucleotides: TGTGCCAGCAGCCAACAGGTGACCTATGGCTACACCTTC.

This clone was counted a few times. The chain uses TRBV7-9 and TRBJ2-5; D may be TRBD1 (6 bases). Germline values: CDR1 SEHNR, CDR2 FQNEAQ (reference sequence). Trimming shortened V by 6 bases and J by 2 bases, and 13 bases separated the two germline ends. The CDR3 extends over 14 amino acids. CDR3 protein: CASSMGQAQETQYF. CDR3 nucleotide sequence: TGTGCCAGCAGTATGGGACAAGCGCAAGAGACCCAGTACTTC.

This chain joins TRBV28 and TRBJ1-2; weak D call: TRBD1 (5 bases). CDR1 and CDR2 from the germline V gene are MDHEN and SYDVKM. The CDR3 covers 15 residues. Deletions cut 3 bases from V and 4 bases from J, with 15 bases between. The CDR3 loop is CASSLGGTNSYGYTF. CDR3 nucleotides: TGTGCCAGCAGTTTGGGGGGGACTAATTCCTATGGCTACACCTTC.

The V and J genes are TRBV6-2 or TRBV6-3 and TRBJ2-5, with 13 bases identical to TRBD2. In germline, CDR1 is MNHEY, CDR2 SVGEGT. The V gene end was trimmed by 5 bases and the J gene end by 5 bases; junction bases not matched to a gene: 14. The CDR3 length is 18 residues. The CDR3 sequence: CASSDTSGRAPGMETQYF. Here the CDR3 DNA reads TGTGCCAGCAGTGACACTAGCGGGAGGGCCCCAGGGATGGAGACCCAGTACTTC.

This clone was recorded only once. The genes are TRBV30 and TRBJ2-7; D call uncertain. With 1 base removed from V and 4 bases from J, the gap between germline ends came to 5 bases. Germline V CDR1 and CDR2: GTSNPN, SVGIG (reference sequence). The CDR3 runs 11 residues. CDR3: CAWSGGYEQYV. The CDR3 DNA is TGTGCCTGGAGTGGCGGATACGAGCAGTACGTC.

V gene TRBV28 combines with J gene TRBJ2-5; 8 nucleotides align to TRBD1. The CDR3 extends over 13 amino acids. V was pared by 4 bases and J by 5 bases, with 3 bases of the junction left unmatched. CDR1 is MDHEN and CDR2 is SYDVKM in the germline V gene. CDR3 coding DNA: TGTGCCAGCAGTTCAGGGGGCGCGGAGACCCAGTACTTC. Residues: CASSSGGAETQYF.

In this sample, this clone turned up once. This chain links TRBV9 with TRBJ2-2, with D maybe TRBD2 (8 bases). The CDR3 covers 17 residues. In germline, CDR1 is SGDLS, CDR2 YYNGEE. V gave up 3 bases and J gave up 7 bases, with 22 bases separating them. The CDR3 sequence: CASSAPGGGSLIGELFF. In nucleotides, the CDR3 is TGTGCCAGCAGCGCACCGGGAGGGGGCAGCCTGATCGGGGAGCTGTTTTTT.

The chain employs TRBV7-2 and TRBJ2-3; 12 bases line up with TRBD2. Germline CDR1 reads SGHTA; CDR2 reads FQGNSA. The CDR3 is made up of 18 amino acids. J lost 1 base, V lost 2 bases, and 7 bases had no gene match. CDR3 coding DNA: TGTGCCAGCAGCTTAACTAGGACTAGCGGGGCACGCACAGATACGCAGTATTTT. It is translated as CASSLTRTSGARTDTQYF.

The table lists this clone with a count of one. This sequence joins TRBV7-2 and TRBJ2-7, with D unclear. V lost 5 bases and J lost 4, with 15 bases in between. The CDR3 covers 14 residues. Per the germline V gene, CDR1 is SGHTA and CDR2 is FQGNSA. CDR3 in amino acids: CASSPSDEIYEQYV. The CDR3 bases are TGTGCCAGCAGCCCGAGCGATGAGATTTACGAGCAGTACGTC.

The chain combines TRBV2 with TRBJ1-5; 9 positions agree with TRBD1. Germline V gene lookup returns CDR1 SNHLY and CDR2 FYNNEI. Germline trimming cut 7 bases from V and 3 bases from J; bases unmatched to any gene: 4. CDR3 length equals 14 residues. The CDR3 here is CASNWDRANQPQHF. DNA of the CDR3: TGTGCCAGCAATTGGGACAGGGCCAATCAGCCCCAGCATTTT.

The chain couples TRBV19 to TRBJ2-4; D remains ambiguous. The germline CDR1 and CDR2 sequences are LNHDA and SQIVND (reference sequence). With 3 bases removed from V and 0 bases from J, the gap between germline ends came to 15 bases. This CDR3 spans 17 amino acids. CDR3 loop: CASSIRPDNVAKNIQYF. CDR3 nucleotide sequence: TGTGCCAGTAGTATTCGTCCAGACAACGTAGCCAAAAACATTCAGTACTTC. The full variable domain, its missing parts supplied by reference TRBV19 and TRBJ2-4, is DGGITQSPKYLFRKEGQNVTLSCEQNLNHDAMYWYRQDPGQGLRLIYYSQIVNDFQKGDIAEGYSVSREKKESFPLTVTSAQKNPTAFYLCASSIRPDNVAKNIQYFGAGTRLSVL.

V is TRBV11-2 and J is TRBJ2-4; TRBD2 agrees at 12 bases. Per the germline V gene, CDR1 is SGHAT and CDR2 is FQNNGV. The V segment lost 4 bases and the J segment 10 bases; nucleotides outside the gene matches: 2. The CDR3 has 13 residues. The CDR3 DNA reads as TGTGCCAGCAGCTCAGGACTAGCGGGAATTCAGTACTTC. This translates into CASSSGLAGIQYF.

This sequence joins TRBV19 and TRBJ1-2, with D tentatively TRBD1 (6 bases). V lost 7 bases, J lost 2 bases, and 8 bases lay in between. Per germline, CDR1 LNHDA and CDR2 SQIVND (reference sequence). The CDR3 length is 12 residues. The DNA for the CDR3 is TGTGCCAGTATTCAGGGGAACTATGGCTACACCTTC. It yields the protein CASIQGNYGYTF.